The rows below give T cell receptor beta chains drawn from one sample of a study of T cells in Graves' hyperthyroidism and ophthalmopathy. TCRdb itself ran the multiplex PCR reads through MiXCR, one entry per CDR3 protein. The sample consists of some 560,000 distinct CDR3 sequences, around 16% of them appearing once. Sequences were obtained from blood. The source is a woman in her 30s with Graves' hyperthyroidism. CDR3s include the opening cysteine and the closing phenylalanine or tryptophan. The D gene is left open where the match is weak.

>TRBJ1-5|NA|TRBV3-1
CASSQDGGGGNQPQHF
>TRBJ2-1|NA|TRBV5-1
CASSLVGHSSEQFF
>TRBJ2-3|NA|TRBV6-5
CASSYLATDTQYF
>TRBJ1-3|NA|TRBV20-1
CSARDWRGPSGNTIYF
>TRBJ2-7|NA|TRBV9
CASSNSPYEQYF
>TRBJ1-2|TRBD1|TRBV27
CASSLERTGTGSNYGYTF
>TRBJ2-3|NA|TRBV20-1
CSARRVKGEGTTDTQYF
>TRBJ2-5|NA|TRBV7-6
CASSRGRGQETQYF
>TRBJ2-4|NA|TRBV2
CASKVVKNIQYF
>TRBJ2-7|NA|TRBV27
CASSMTERPAYEQYF
>TRBJ2-2|NA|TRBV5-1
CASMTTANTGELFF
>TRBJ2-3|TRBD2|TRBV9
CASSAMTGTSGSTDTQYF
>TRBJ1-3|NA|TRBV10-3
CAISETGISGNTIYF
>TRBJ2-1|NA|TRBV20-1
CSAREYHSAELYNEQFF
>TRBJ2-1|NA|TRBV7-9
CASSLSGGENLRNEQFF
>TRBJ2-1|TRBD1|TRBV6-2/TRBV6-3
CASSYGQGAQGEQFF
>TRBJ2-3|TRBD2|TRBV4-2
CASSQAGGADTQYF
>TRBJ2-7|NA|TRBV18
CACSPEGYEQYF
>TRBJ2-3|NA|TRBV12-3/TRBV12-4
CASSLSGRWDTQYF
>TRBJ2-7|NA|TRBV4-1
CASSQARAGYEQYF
>TRBJ2-3|TRBD2|TRBV28
CASSATSGLTDTQYF
>TRBJ2-3|TRBD2|TRBV6-2/TRBV6-3
CASSRDAGGPTDTQYF
>TRBJ2-2|TRBD1|TRBV7-3
CASSTTGVTGKLFF
>TRBJ2-1|TRBD1|TRBV7-2
CASSGWDRHNEQFF
>TRBJ1-2|NA|TRBV5-1
CASSWGSAAGHGYTF
>TRBJ2-7|TRBD1|TRBV11-2
CASSADRGSSYEQYF
>TRBJ1-6|TRBD1|TRBV6-1
CASSGGQDYGVPLHF
>TRBJ1-3|NA|TRBV6-1
CASSQRSITSGNTIYF
>TRBJ1-3|NA|TRBV20-1
CSATTPLGTGNTIYF
>TRBJ2-1|TRBD2|TRBV5-1
CASSWYVPAGGNEQFF
>TRBJ1-5|NA|TRBV6-5
CASSYSRSSDQPQHF
>TRBJ1-1|TRBD1|TRBV7-9
CASSPGLGQDPMNTEAFF
>TRBJ2-1|TRBD2|TRBV20-1
CSSRGTSGTSEQFF
>TRBJ2-2|NA|TRBV10-1
CASSPWDNANTGELFF
>TRBJ2-1|NA|TRBV24-1
CATSDFTEDSYNEQFF
>TRBJ1-2|TRBD1|TRBV29-1
CSVGQTDGYTF
>TRBJ2-7|TRBD1|TRBV27
CASRYRGGVHEQYF
>TRBJ2-1|NA|TRBV4-1
CASSQDRGAANEQFF
>TRBJ2-7|NA|TRBV7-3
CASSRSGTGPYEQYF
>TRBJ1-1|NA|TRBV20-1
CSAKRQNTEAFF
>TRBJ2-4|TRBD2|TRBV7-2
CASSLGAGDIQYF
>TRBJ2-5|NA|TRBV27
CASSLVGPRETQYF
>TRBJ1-2|TRBD1|TRBV3-1
CASSPGRGLNYGYTF
>TRBJ1-2|NA|TRBV6-1
CASIPSRATGYGYTF
>TRBJ2-5|NA|TRBV5-6
CASSLVAGVGQETQYF
>TRBJ1-3|NA|TRBV2
CASSQARGLRNTIYF
>TRBJ2-3|NA|TRBV20-1
CSSLGPSSTDTQYF
>TRBJ1-1|NA|TRBV4-1
CASSTHSGRGNTEAFF
>TRBJ2-5|NA|TRBV18
CASSPHQRETQYF